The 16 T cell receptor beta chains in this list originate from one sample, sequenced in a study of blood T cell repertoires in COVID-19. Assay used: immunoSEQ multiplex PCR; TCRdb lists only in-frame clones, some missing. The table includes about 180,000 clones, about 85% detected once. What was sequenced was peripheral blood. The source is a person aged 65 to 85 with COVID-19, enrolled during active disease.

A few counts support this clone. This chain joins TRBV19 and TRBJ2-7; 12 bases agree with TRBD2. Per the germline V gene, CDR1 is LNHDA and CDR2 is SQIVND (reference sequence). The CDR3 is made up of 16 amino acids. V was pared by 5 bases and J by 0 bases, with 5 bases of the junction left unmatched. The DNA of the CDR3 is TGTGCCAGTAGTGCGCGGACTAGCGGGGACTCCTACGAGCAGTACTTC. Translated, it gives CASSARTSGDSYEQYF.

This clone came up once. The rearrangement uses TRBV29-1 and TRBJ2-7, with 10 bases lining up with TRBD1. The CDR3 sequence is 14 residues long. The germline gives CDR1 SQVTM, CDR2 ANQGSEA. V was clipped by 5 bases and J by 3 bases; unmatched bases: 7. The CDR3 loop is CSVSDRDRGYEQYF. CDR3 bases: TGCAGCGTTAGCGACCGGGACAGGGGCTACGAGCAGTACTTC.

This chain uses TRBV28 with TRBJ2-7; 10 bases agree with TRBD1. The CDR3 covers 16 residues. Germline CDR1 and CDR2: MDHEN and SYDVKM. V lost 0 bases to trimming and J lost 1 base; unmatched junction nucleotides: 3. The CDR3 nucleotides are TGTGCCAGCAGTTTATGGGGGGGACAGGGGTCCTACGAGCAGTACTTC. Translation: CASSLWGGQGSYEQYF.

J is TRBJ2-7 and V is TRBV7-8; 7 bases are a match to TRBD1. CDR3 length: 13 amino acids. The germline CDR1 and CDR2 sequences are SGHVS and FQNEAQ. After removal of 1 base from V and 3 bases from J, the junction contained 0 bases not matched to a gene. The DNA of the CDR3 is TGTGCCAGCAGCTTAGGGACAGGCTACGAGCAGTACTTC. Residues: CASSLGTGYEQYF.

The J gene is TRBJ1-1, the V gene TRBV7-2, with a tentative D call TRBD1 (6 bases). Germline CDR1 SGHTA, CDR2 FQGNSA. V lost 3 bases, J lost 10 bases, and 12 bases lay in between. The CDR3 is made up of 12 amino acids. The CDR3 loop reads CASSFSSGAAFF. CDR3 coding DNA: TGTGCCAGCAGCTTTTCGTCAGGGGCAGCTTTCTTT.

CDR3: CATSQDILNTEAFF. The CDR3 nucleotides are TGTGCCACCAGCCAGGACATCTTGAACACTGAAGCTTTCTTT. The gene calls are TRBV15 and TRBJ1-1, with a possible D match to TRBD1 (5 bases). Trimming removed 5 bases from V and 0 bases from J, with 10 bases in between. Germline assignment: CDR1 LNHNV and CDR2 YYDKDF (reference sequence). This CDR3 comprises 14 residues.

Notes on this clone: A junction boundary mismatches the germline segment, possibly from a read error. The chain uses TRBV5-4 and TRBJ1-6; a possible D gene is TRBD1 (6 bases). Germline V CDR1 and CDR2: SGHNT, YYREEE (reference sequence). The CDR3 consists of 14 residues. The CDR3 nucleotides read TGTGACAGCAGCGCTCCAGGGGTGGAATCACCCCTCCACTTT. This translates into CDSSAPGVESPLHF.

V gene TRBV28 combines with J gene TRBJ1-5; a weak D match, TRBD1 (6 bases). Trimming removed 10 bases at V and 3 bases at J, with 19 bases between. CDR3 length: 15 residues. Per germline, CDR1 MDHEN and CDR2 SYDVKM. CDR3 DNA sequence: TGTGCCACCGTTGGGGACAATTTTCCCAATCAGCCCCAGCATTTT. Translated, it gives CATVGDNFPNQPQHF.

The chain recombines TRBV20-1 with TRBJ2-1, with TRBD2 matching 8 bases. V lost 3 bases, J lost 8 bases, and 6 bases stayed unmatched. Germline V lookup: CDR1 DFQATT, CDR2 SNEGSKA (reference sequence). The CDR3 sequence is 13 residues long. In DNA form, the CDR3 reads TGCAGTGCTAGTGGGGAAGCGGGAGATGAGCAGTTCTTC. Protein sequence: CSASGEAGDEQFF.

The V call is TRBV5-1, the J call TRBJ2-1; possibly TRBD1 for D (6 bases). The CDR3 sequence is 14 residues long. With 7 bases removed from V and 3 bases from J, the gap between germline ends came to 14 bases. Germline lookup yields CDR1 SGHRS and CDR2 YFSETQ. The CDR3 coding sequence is TGCGCCAGCTCGTACAGGGAAAACTACAATGAGCAGTTCTTC. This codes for CASSYRENYNEQFF.

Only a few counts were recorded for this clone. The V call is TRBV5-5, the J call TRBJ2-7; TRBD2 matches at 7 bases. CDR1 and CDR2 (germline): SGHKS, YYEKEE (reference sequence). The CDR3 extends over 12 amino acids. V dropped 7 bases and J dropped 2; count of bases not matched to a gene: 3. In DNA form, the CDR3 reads TGTGCCAGCCATCGGGGGGCCTACGAGCAGTACTTC. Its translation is CASHRGAYEQYF.

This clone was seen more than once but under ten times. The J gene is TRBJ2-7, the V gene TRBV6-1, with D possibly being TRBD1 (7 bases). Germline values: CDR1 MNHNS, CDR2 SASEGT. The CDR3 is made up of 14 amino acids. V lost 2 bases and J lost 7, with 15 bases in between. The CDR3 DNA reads TGTGCCAGCAGTGAACAGGGGGGCCCTGAGGAGCAGTACTTC. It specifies CASSEQGGPEEQYF.

CDR3 bases: TGTGCTACCAGCCCCCAGGAGACCCAGTACTTC. This gives the protein CATSPQETQYF. The chain recombines TRBV6-2 or TRBV6-3 with TRBJ2-5; D is unresolved. This CDR3 region has 11 residues. Germline CDR1 is MNHEY and CDR2 is SVGEGT.

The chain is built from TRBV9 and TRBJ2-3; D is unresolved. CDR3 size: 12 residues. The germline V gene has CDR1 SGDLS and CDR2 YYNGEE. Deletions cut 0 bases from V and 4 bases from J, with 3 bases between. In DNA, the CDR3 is TGTGCCAGCAGCGTAGCTGCAGATACGCAGTATTTT. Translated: CASSVAADTQYF.

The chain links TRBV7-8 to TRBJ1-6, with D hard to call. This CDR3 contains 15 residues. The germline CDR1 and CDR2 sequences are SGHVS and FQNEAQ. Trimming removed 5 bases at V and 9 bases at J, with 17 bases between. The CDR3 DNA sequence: TGTGCCAGCAGCACCTTGGAGGCAAAATTTTCACCCCTCCACTTT. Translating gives CASSTLEAKFSPLHF.

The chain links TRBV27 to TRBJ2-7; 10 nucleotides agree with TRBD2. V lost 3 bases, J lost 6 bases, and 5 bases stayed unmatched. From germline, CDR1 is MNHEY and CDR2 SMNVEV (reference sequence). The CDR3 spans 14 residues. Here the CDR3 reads CASSFGTSASEQYF. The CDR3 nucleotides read TGTGCCAGCAGTTTCGGGACTAGCGCGAGCGAGCAGTACTTC.